These 18 T cell receptor beta chains came from one sample sequenced in a study of blood T cell repertoires in COVID-19. The method was immunoSEQ multiplex PCR; TCRdb's version includes in-frame clones alone and lacks a portion of them. This repertoire shows some 120,000 clones, approximately 80% found once; its top ten account for around 20%. The sequenced sample consisted of peripheral blood. Receptors were obtained from a man at least 80 years old with acute or convalescent COVID-19.

The chain combines TRBV23-1 with TRBJ2-7; D ambiguous. TRBV23-1 is an open reading frame whose function is uncertain. There are 16 residues in the CDR3. V lost 6 bases to trimming and J lost 0 bases, with 18 bases between them. The CDR3 DNA reads TGCGCCAGCAGCCGCACTGTTATGGTAAGCTCCTACGAGCAGTACTTC. Encoded protein: CASSRTVMVSSYEQYF.

This rearrangement joins TRBV4-2 to TRBJ1-2; possibly TRBD1 for D (5 bases). The CDR3 is 16 residues long. Trimming removed 1 base from V and 7 bases from J, with 19 bases in between. CDR1 is LGHNA and CDR2 is YNFKEQ in the germline V gene. For the CDR3, the DNA is TGTGCCAGCAGCCAAGCCAGGGTAGAGACGGGCACTGGCTACACCTTC. It translates to CASSQARVETGTGYTF.

The rearrangement links TRBV6-5 to TRBJ1-5; D unclear. Germline CDR1 is MNHEY and CDR2 is SVGAGI. Deletions cut 8 bases from V and 0 bases from J, with 8 bases between. The CDR3 consists of 13 residues. CDR3 sequence (DNA): TGTGCCAGCCGTTTGTATAGCAATCAGCCCCAGCATTTT. Protein sequence: CASRLYSNQPQHF.

The rearrangement joins TRBV5-4 to TRBJ2-1; 9 bases are a match to TRBD2. V gave up 0 bases and J gave up 9 bases; unmatched junction bases: 7. The CDR3 is 15 residues long. Germline CDR1 SGHNT, CDR2 YYREEE (reference sequence). The CDR3 nucleotides are TGTGCCAGCAGCTTGGCCCAGCGGGGGGTGGTTGAGCAGTTCTTC. This sequence encodes CASSLAQRGVVEQFF.

This clone was counted a single time. This chain uses TRBV9 with TRBJ2-1, with a weak D call TRBD2 (6 bases). The V end was cut by 4 bases, the J end by 0 bases, with 11 bases between. This CDR3 region has 15 residues. Germline lookup yields CDR1 SGDLS and CDR2 YYNGEE. The CDR3 DNA reads as TGTGCCAGCAGCCCCCGGGGGAGCTCCTACAATGAGCAGTTCTTC. Translation gives CASSPRGSSYNEQFF.

This clone appeared many times. The chain joins TRBV2 to TRBJ1-5; 11 bases align to TRBD1. Germline CDR1 SNHLY, CDR2 FYNNEI. There are 15 residues in the CDR3. V lost 4 bases, J lost 6 bases, and 5 bases stayed unmatched. The CDR3 reads CASSAGTGGSQPQHF. Here the CDR3 DNA reads TGTGCCAGCAGTGCCGGGACAGGGGGGAGTCAGCCCCAGCATTTT.

The chain carries TRBV4-2 and TRBJ2-3, with 15 bases lining up with TRBD2. The length of the CDR3 is 16 residues. The V segment lost 1 base and the J segment 4 bases; nucleotides outside the gene matches: 0. Germline V gene lookup returns CDR1 LGHNA and CDR2 YNFKEQ. In nucleotides, the CDR3 is TGTGCCAGCAGCCAAGGGACTAGCGGGGGGGCAGATACGCAGTATTTT. Translation: CASSQGTSGGADTQYF.

This clone was recorded a few times. The rearrangement uses TRBV3-1 (or the pseudogene TRBV3-2) and TRBJ2-7, with 11 bases aligning to TRBD2. Per germline, CDR1 LGHDT and CDR2 YNNKEL (reference sequence). J gave up 7 bases and V 1 base, and 9 bases lay outside the gene matches. The CDR3 has 16 residues. The DNA of the CDR3 is TGTGCCAGCAGCCAAGTACATAGCGGGGGGGCCCGGGAGCAGTACTTC. Its protein is CASSQVHSGGAREQYF.

This chain joins TRBV4-1 and TRBJ2-6, with 12 bases aligning to TRBD2. CDR3 length: 18 amino acids. Trimming at V came to 4 bases and at J to 3 bases, leaving 7 bases not matched to a gene. Germline CDR1 MGHRA, CDR2 YSYEKL. Here the CDR3 DNA reads TGCGCCAGCAGCCGACTAGCGGGGGTCTTTGGTGGGGCCAACGTCCTGACTTTC. Amino acid sequence: CASSRLAGVFGGANVLTF.

This rearrangement joins TRBV19 to TRBJ1-4, with D uncertain. Trimming cost V 5 bases and J 0 bases, with 10 bases left between them. Germline V gene sequence: CDR1 LNHDA, CDR2 SQIVND (reference sequence). The CDR3 is made up of 15 amino acids. This CDR3 reads CASSLGLPTNEKLFF. The CDR3 nucleotides are TGTGCCAGTAGTCTGGGCCTCCCAACTAATGAAAAACTGTTTTTT. Together with reference TRBV19 and TRBJ1-4, the CDR3 gives the full variable domain: DGGITQSPKYLFRKEGQNVTLSCEQNLNHDAMYWYRQDPGQGLRLIYYSQIVNDFQKGDIAEGYSVSREKKESFPLTVTSAQKNPTAFYLCASSLGLPTNEKLFFGSGTQLSVL.

CDR3 protein: CASSLQGVGYEQYF. The CDR3 DNA sequence: TGTGCCAGCAGTTTACAGGGGGTAGGCTACGAGCAGTACTTC. This chain uses TRBV6-2 or TRBV6-3 with TRBJ2-7; 8 bases match TRBD1. The V gene's germline CDR1 is MNHEY and CDR2 SVGEGT. The trim removed 4 bases at V and 3 bases at J, leaving 5 bases unmatched. The CDR3 runs 14 residues.

The V call is TRBV9, the J call TRBJ1-3; no reliable D call. This CDR3 is 13 amino acids long. CDR1 is SGDLS and CDR2 is YYNGEE in the germline V gene. Trimming took 2 bases from V and 2 from J, leaving 5 bases between them. CDR3: CASSVGPGNTIYF. The CDR3 DNA reads TGTGCCAGCAGCGTTGGCCCTGGAAACACCATATATTTT.

The chain is built from TRBV5-1 and TRBJ1-3; TRBD1 aligns across 8 bases. The CDR3 length is 15 residues. With 4 bases clipped from V and 4 bases from J, the junction kept 7 bases outside the gene matches. Germline values: CDR1 SGHRS, CDR2 YFSETQ. The CDR3 loop reads CASSIGQGPGNTIYF. The CDR3 DNA sequence: TGCGCCAGCAGCATAGGACAGGGACCAGGAAACACCATATATTTT.

This sequence joins TRBV3-1 (or the pseudogene TRBV3-2) and TRBJ1-5, with D possibly being TRBD1 (5 bases). V was clipped by 4 bases and J by 3 bases, with 13 bases between them. Per the germline V gene, CDR1 is LGHDT and CDR2 is YNNKEL (reference sequence). The CDR3 sequence is 15 residues long. The CDR3 here is CASSRGAGNNQPQHF. The CDR3 DNA is TGTGCCAGCAGCCGTGGGGCGGGGAACAATCAGCCCCAGCATTTT.

The rearrangement links TRBV21-1 to TRBJ1-6; TRBD1 is the table's D call, not checked against the DNA. TRBV21-1 is reported as a pseudogene. This CDR3 spans 18 amino acids. In DNA, the CDR3 is TGTGCCAGCAGCACCTACAGGGCCCTAACGGATTATAATTCACCCCTCCACTTT. Protein product: CASSTYRALTDYNSPLHF.

The V gene is TRBV11-2, the J gene TRBJ1-2; tentatively, D is TRBD1 (5 bases). The CDR3 spans 13 residues. Germline values: CDR1 SGHAT, CDR2 FQNNGV. V shed 6 bases and J shed 8 bases, with 16 bases lying between them. The CDR3 protein is CASSSDSLGGYTF. The CDR3 bases are TGTGCCAGCAGTAGTGACAGCCTAGGGGGCTACACCTTC.

The V gene is TRBV10-3, the J gene TRBJ2-7; D might be TRBD1 (6 bases). The CDR3 consists of 13 residues. Germline CDR1 ENHRY, CDR2 SYGVKD. V lost 3 bases to trimming and J lost 9 bases, with 15 bases between them. The CDR3 protein is CAISDLSGDGQYF. CDR3 bases: TGTGCCATCAGTGATTTGTCAGGGGACGGGCAGTACTTC.

The V gene is TRBV5-5, the J gene TRBJ1-2; 7 bases map to TRBD1. CDR3 length equals 14 residues. In germline, CDR1 is SGHKS, CDR2 YYEKEE (reference sequence). Trimming at V came to 2 bases and at J to 7 bases, leaving 8 bases not matched to a gene. The DNA for the CDR3 is TGTGCCAGCAGCTTCTTGGACAGGACGGGTGGCTACACCTTC. Protein product: CASSFLDRTGGYTF.